Listed here are 25 T cell receptor beta chains from one sample, sequenced in a study of cytomegalovirus exposure and HLA in healthy donors. The PCR contained 60 Vbeta and 13 Jbeta primers. Repertoires were generated with immunoSEQ multiplex PCR, while TCRdb's copy carries only in-frame clones and drops some. The sample records about 130,000 clones, around two thirds being singletons. Sequencing input: PBMCs. These receptors were taken from a man younger than 30 in good health and CMV-seropositive.

The rearrangement uses TRBV7-9 and TRBJ2-5, with TRBD2 matching over 8 bases. The CDR3 contains 14 residues. Losses at the gene ends were 6 bases for V and 7 bases for J; bases not matched to a gene: 10. The germline V gene encodes CDR1 SEHNR and CDR2 FQNEAQ (reference sequence). DNA for the CDR3: TGTGCCAGCAGTTACAGCGGGAGAACGGGGACCCAGTACTTC. It encodes CASSYSGRTGTQYF.

This rearrangement joins TRBV13 to TRBJ2-4; 14 nucleotides match TRBD2. The V segment lost 5 bases and the J segment 0 bases; nucleotides outside the gene matches: 3. The CDR3 is 17 residues long. The germline CDR1 and CDR2 sequences are PRHDT and FYEKMQ (reference sequence). The CDR3, as DNA: TGTGCCAGCAGCCGACTAGCGGGAGGGCTAGCCAAAAACATTCAGTACTTC. This sequence encodes CASSRLAGGLAKNIQYF.

This CDR3 is CASSVLLVTDTQYF. The CDR3 bases are TGTGCCAGCAGCGTACTACTGGTCACAGATACGCAGTATTTT. The chain carries TRBV9 and TRBJ2-3, with D uncertain. Trimming left V 1 base short and J 2 bases short, with 8 bases between. Germline V lookup: CDR1 SGDLS, CDR2 YYNGEE. The CDR3 contains 14 residues.

The CDR3 here is CSAAEIGEQYF. In DNA form, the CDR3 reads TGCAGTGCAGCGGAGATCGGCGAGCAGTACTTC. The chain joins TRBV20-1 to TRBJ2-7, with D possibly TRBD2 on 5 matching bases. The CDR3 loop spans 11 amino acids. Trimming took off 6 bases at V and 6 bases at J, with 12 bases between the two ends. The germline gives CDR1 DFQATT, CDR2 SNEGSKA (reference sequence).

This sequence joins TRBV27 and TRBJ2-5; possible D gene TRBD2, 5 bases. TRBJ2-7 explains the end of the DNA better; the J call may be wrong. CDR3 length: 12 residues. CDR1 MNHEY and CDR2 SMNVEV come from the germline V gene (reference sequence). The CDR3 protein is CASRTDYYEQYF. The CDR3 coding sequence is TGTGCCAGCAGAACCGACTACTACGAGCAGTACTTC.

This chain joins TRBV27 and TRBJ1-5; possibly TRBD1 for D (5 bases). The CDR3 totals 15 residues. The V end lost 0 bases, the J end lost 7 bases, and 13 bases lay between the germline ends. CDR1 MNHEY and CDR2 SMNVEV come from the germline V gene (reference sequence). The CDR3 DNA reads as TGTGCCAGCAGTTTATCTCGGGCAGGGAACCAGCCCCAGCATTTT. This sequence encodes CASSLSRAGNQPQHF.

Points on this clone: Other DNA variants within this sample encode the same CDR3. The chain links TRBV29-1 to TRBJ1-2; the D is unclear. V was shortened by 1 base and J by 2 bases, with 5 bases between the two germline ends. CDR1 is SQVTM and CDR2 is ANQGSEA in the germline V gene. The CDR3 spans 12 residues. The CDR3 reads CSVEGRNYGYTF. The CDR3 coding sequence is TGCAGCGTTGAAGGCAGGAACTATGGCTACACCTTC.

V is TRBV2 and J is TRBJ2-7; no reliable D call. Germline CDR1 reads SNHLY; CDR2 reads FYNNEI. V gave up 8 bases and J gave up 1 base, with 9 bases separating them. The CDR3 is made up of 12 amino acids. The CDR3 spells CASGPVSYEQYF. The CDR3 DNA sequence: TGTGCCAGCGGTCCAGTATCCTACGAGCAGTACTTC. Based on the CDR3 plus reference TRBV2 and TRBJ2-7, the full variable domain is EPEVTQTPSHQVTQMGQEVILRCVPISNHLYFYWYRQILGQKVEFLVSFYNNEISEKSEIFDDQFSVERPDGSNFTLKIRSTKLEDSAMYFCASGPVSYEQYFGPGTRLTVT.

This sequence joins TRBV6-4 and TRBJ2-1; TRBD1 might be the D (5 bases). This CDR3 has 15 residues. V gave up 6 bases and J gave up 6 bases, with 18 bases separating them. Germline loops: CDR1 MRHNA, CDR2 SNTAGT. Written as DNA, the CDR3 is TGTGCCAGCAGCATCCAGGGATTATCAGGCAATGAGCAGTTCTTC. It codes for CASSIQGLSGNEQFF.

This chain uses TRBV7-9 with TRBJ2-1; no firm D call. Per germline, CDR1 SEHNR and CDR2 FQNEAQ (reference sequence). Trimming cost V 5 bases and J 6 bases, with 11 bases left between them. The CDR3 has 13 residues. As DNA, the CDR3 is TGTGCCAGCAGCAACACCAATTTCAATGAGCAGTTCTTC. Its protein product is CASSNTNFNEQFF. The full variable domain, completed using reference TRBV7-9 and TRBJ2-1, is DTGVSQNPRHKITKRGQNVTFRCDPISEHNRLYWYRQTLGQGPEFLTYFQNEAQLEKSRLLSDRFSAERPKGSFSTLEIQRTEQGDSAMYLCASSNTNFNEQFFGPGTRLTVL.

The rearrangement links TRBV4-1 to TRBJ2-5; TRBD1 agrees at 7 bases. V dropped 0 bases and J dropped 7; count of bases not matched to a gene: 8. The germline V gene has CDR1 MGHRA and CDR2 YSYEKL. The CDR3 loop spans 15 amino acids. The CDR3 coding sequence is TGCGCCAGCAGCCAAGATCCCGGGACAGAGAGGACCCAGTACTTC. Protein product: CASSQDPGTERTQYF.

The rearrangement joins TRBV4-2 to TRBJ1-2, with TRBD1 identical over 8 bases. CDR3 length: 19 amino acids. In germline, CDR1 is LGHNA, CDR2 YNFKEQ. V shed 3 bases and J 1 base; nucleotides not matched to a gene: 16. CDR3 nucleotide sequence: TGTGCCAGCAGCCATCCTACCGATGGGACAGGAGTAATTAACTATGGCTACACCTTC. Encoded protein: CASSHPTDGTGVINYGYTF.

This clone was seen only a few times. The genes are TRBV20-1 and TRBJ1-1; D remains unclear. This CDR3 has 10 residues. The germline V and J ends were trimmed by 5 bases and 7 bases, with 8 bases remaining between them. Germline V gene data show CDR1 as DFQATT and CDR2 as SNEGSKA (reference sequence). CDR3 nucleotide sequence: TGCAGTGCTGGGCGGGTTGAAGCTTTCTTT. It yields the protein CSAGRVEAFF.

The chain combines TRBV10-2 with TRBJ2-3; unclear D gene. CDR1 WSHSY and CDR2 SAAADI come from the germline V gene. CDR3 length: 15 residues. The V and J ends lost 6 bases and 6 bases respectively, with 19 bases between them. CDR3 coding DNA: TGCGCCAGCAGACGACTCCAGCCACTCATTGATACGCAGTATTTT. It specifies CASRRLQPLIDTQYF.

The table lists this clone with a few counts. The J gene is TRBJ1-3, the V gene TRBV7-8; D is unclear. The CDR3 extends over 16 amino acids. Germline CDR1 reads SGHVS; CDR2 reads FQNEAQ. The V end lost 0 bases, the J end lost 0 bases, and 9 bases lay between the germline ends. The CDR3 nucleotides read TGTGCCAGCAGCTTAGCGACGGGATCCTCTGGAAACACCATATATTTT. Translated, it gives CASSLATGSSGNTIYF.

This clone appeared a single time. This chain connects TRBV5-6 to TRBJ2-5, with 12 bases matching TRBD2. The J call is uncertain, as TRBJ2-7 better fits the DNA end. CDR1 SGHDT and CDR2 YYEEEE come from the germline V gene. There are 14 residues in the CDR3. The chain's CDR3 is CASSWGTSGYEQYF. As DNA, the CDR3 is TGTGCCAGCAGCTGGGGGACTAGCGGGTACGAGCAGTACTTC.

The chain links TRBV2 to TRBJ1-3; tentative D call: TRBD1 (5 bases). The germline V gene has CDR1 SNHLY and CDR2 FYNNEI. Trimming removed 5 bases at V and 0 bases at J, with 11 bases between. The CDR3 is made up of 15 amino acids. The CDR3, as DNA: TGTGCCAGCAGTCGCCAGGGAAGCTCTGGAAACACCATATATTTT. Translation: CASSRQGSSGNTIYF.

The chain is built from TRBV10-1 and TRBJ2-3, with 7 positions matching TRBD1. This CDR3 comprises 15 residues. The trim removed 4 bases at V and 8 bases at J, leaving 12 bases unmatched. The germline gives CDR1 WNHNN, CDR2 SYGVQD (reference sequence). As DNA, the CDR3 is TGCGCCAGCAGTGGGCCGTCAGGGACAGAGGGTACGCAGTATTTT. Amino acid sequence: CASSGPSGTEGTQYF.

The CDR3 sequence: CASSQDEGVWYQETQYF. CDR3 DNA sequence: TGTGCCAGCAGCCAAGACGAAGGGGTTTGGTACCAAGAGACCCAGTACTTC. The J gene is TRBJ2-5, the V gene TRBV14, with D possibly TRBD1 on 5 matching bases. Per the germline V gene, CDR1 is SGHDN and CDR2 is FVKESK. V was clipped by 0 bases and J by 0 bases, with 14 bases between them. The CDR3 is made up of 17 amino acids.

The chain recombines TRBV6-1 with TRBJ1-5; perhaps TRBD1 as D (6 bases). This CDR3 has 15 amino acids. The V end was cut by 8 bases, the J end by 5 bases, with 19 bases between. Germline V gene data show CDR1 as MNHNS and CDR2 as SASEGT. The CDR3 is CASGLAGETHQPQHF. In DNA, the CDR3 is TGTGCCAGCGGGTTGGCAGGGGAGACCCATCAGCCCCAGCATTTT.

The genes are TRBV4-2 and TRBJ1-2, with 7 bases identical to TRBD1. Trimming took 7 bases from V and 8 from J; bases not matched to a gene: 16. The CDR3 runs 15 residues. Germline assignment: CDR1 LGHNA and CDR2 YNFKEQ. The CDR3 reads CASTPKTSQGNGYTF. As DNA, the CDR3 is TGTGCCAGCACCCCCAAGACTTCACAGGGGAACGGCTACACCTTC.

This chain links TRBV16 with TRBJ2-1, with TRBD2 matching 9 bases. Per the germline V gene, CDR1 is KGHSY and CDR2 is FQNENV. With 4 bases clipped from V and 4 bases from J, the junction kept 8 bases outside the gene matches. This CDR3 is built from 16 residues. The CDR3: CASSPVSGRGYNEQFF. The CDR3 nucleotides are TGTGCCAGCAGCCCTGTTAGCGGGAGAGGTTACAATGAGCAGTTCTTC.

V and J are TRBV19 and TRBJ1-5, with 7 bases identical to TRBD1. The CDR3 spans 17 residues. Per germline, CDR1 LNHDA and CDR2 SQIVND (reference sequence). V trimming: 5 bases; J trimming: 7 bases; junction bases outside the gene matches: 17. This CDR3 is CASSASRPTGQRQPQHF. The CDR3 bases are TGTGCCAGTAGTGCCTCCCGCCCGACAGGGCAGAGACAGCCCCAGCATTTT.

The table lists this clone with a few counts. The chain uses TRBV7-9 and TRBJ1-2, with TRBD1 matching 7 bases. Trimming cost V 4 bases and J 7 bases; bases outside gene matches: 9. Germline CDR1 reads SEHNR; CDR2 reads FQNEAQ (reference sequence). This CDR3 region has 14 residues. CDR3 sequence reads: CASSSRRGHGGYTF. In DNA form, the CDR3 reads TGTGCCAGCAGCTCGAGAAGGGGGCACGGTGGCTACACCTTC.

The chain couples TRBV9 to TRBJ2-3; 10 bases align to TRBD1. V shed 2 bases and J 3 bases; nucleotides not matched to a gene: 3. This CDR3 has 15 amino acids. CDR1 SGDLS and CDR2 YYNGEE come from the germline V gene. The CDR3 nucleotides are TGTGCCAGCAGCGTTCGGACAGGGGGAACAGATACGCAGTATTTT. It is translated as CASSVRTGGTDTQYF.